Here is one T cell receptor (beta chain) with its context. Its specific antigen is unknown. This sample was sequenced with a NextSeq 550. A Human TCR Profiling Kit was used to prepare UMI-labeled 5' RACE TCRbeta libraries. Every TCRbeta library was prepared in parallel, with the same number of PCR cycles used for all of the libraries. The original methods were these. The number of functional CDR3beta clonotypes in each TCRbeta library ranged from roughly 2,800 to 18,000. MIGEC 1.2.9 handled UMI extraction and consensus assembly, with a minimum of three reads required per UMI. MiXCR 3.0.3 was used to extract in-frame CDR3beta repertoires. After each sample was downsampled to 42,000 randomly selected UMIs, diversity metrics were computed in VDJtools 1.2.1. For the top 3,000 clones of each sample pair, the repertoire overlap metrics D, R and F2 were calculated in VDJtools. The reads underwent TCRdb reprocessing, giving one record for each CDR3 protein sequence and no DNA. The V and J calls shown here were made by TCRdb, not taken from the authors' results. The table for this sample records some 11,000 distinct CDR3 sequences. The top ten clonotypes cover around 16% of the sample.

From a lookup of the germline V gene (reference sequence), CDR1 and CDR2 are LGHDT and YNNKEL. The CDR3 has 16 amino acids, counting the end cysteine and phenylalanine. No DNA is listed. This entry belongs to a study of human CD8 memory T cell subsets (dated by TCRdb to 2019 to 2021). For the wider study: The clonal relationships among stem-like (TSTEM), progenitor exhausted-like (TPEX) and effector memory CD8+ T cell subsets were assessed by comparing the TCRbeta repertoires of these subsets. Six donors each provided TSTEM, TPEX and effector memory subsets, and TCRbeta repertoires were obtained from all six. General findings and caveats noted by the study authors: Normalized Shannon-Wiener diversity was similarly high in the TSTEM and TPEX subsets, while the effector memory subsets were comparatively less diverse. Only TCRbeta chains were sequenced, and repertoire comparisons rested on over 5 donors tested with paired t-tests and Bonferroni correction. Based on Chao1 estimates, TSTEM subsets appeared to have greater repertoire diversity than TPEX subsets, which may reflect a broader range of specificities. Both stem-like subsets shared clonotypes with effector memory cells, but TSTEM and TPEX repertoires overlapped minimally, suggesting distinct antigen spectra.

CCR7+ PD-1- TIGIT- cells were classified as stem-like memory CD8+ T cells (TSTEM). Density gradient separation was used to isolate peripheral blood mononuclear cells from buffy coats of healthy donors. In the study, negative magnetic separation with EasySep or MojoSort CD8+ T cell isolation kits was used to enrich total CD8+ T cells. For each subset, total RNA was extracted using an RNeasy Mini Kit from duplicate vials of 150,000 sorted CD8+ T cells. The PBMCs were used either fresh or after being cryopreserved in fetal bovine serum with around 9.3% DMSO. Fluorescence-activated cell sorting on a FACSAria III was used to sort CD8+ T cell subsets to purity.

Rearrangement joined TRBV3-1 to TRBJ2-7; TCRdb gives TRBD1 as the D gene, but with no DNA this cannot be confirmed. The source of this sequence is a human donor in good health. The sample taken for sequencing was CD8+ stem-like memory T cells (TSCM and TCM) sorted from PBMCs. The cell subset or site label for this specimen denotes: stem-like memory CD8 T cells (TSTEM), CCR7+ PD-1- TIGIT-. The CDR3 sequence is CASSHHLRGDNYEQYF.